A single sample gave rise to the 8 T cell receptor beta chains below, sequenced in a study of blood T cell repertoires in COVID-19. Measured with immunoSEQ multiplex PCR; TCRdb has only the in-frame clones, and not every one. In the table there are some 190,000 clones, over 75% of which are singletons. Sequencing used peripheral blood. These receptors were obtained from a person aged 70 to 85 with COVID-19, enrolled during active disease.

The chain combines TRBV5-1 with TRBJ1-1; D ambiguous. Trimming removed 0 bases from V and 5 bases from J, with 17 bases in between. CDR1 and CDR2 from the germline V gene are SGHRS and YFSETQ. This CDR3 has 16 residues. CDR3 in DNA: TGCGCCAGCAGCTTGGACCTATTCAGAGGGCGGACTGAAGCTTTCTTT. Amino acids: CASSLDLFRGRTEAFF.

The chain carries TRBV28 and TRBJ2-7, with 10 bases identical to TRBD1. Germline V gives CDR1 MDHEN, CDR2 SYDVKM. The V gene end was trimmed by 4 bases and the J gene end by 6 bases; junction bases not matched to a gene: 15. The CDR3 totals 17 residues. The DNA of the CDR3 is TGTGCCAGCAGTTCACCAATGGGGACAGGGGTTCGTCTCGAGCAGTACTTC. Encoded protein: CASSSPMGTGVRLEQYF.

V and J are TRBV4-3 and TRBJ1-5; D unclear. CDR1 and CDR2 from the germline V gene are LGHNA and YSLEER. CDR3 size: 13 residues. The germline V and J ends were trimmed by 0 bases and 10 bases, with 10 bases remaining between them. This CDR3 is CASSQDVWTPQHF. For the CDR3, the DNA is TGCGCCAGCAGCCAAGATGTATGGACTCCCCAGCATTTT.

Here the CDR3 DNA reads TGTGCCAGCAGCCGAACTAGCGGGGGATACAATGAGCAGTTCTTC. Its translation is CASSRTSGGYNEQFF. V usage is TRBV6-2 or TRBV6-3 and J usage is TRBJ2-1; 11 positions match TRBD2. The CDR3 totals 15 residues. In germline, CDR1 is MNHEY, CDR2 SVGEGT. With V trimmed by 6 bases and J by 4 bases, 5 bases remained unmatched.

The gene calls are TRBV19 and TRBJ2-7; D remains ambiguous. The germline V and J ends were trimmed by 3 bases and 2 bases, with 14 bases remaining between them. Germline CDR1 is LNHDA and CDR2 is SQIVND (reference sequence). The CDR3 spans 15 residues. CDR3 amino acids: CASSITTQTPYEQYF. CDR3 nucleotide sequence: TGTGCCAGTAGTATCACCACCCAGACACCCTACGAGCAGTACTTC.

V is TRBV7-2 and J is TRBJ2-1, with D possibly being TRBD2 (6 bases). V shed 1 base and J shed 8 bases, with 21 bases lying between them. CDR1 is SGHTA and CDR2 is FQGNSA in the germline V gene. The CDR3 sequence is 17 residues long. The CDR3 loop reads CASSLEGSGTFFDEQFF. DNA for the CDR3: TGTGCCAGCAGCTTAGAAGGTAGCGGAACTTTTTTCGATGAGCAGTTCTTC.

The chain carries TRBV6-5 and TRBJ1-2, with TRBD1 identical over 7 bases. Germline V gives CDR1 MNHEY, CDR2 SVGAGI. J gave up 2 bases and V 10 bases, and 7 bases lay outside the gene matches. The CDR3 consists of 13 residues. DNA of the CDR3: TGTGCCACCCACAGGGGTGCCAACTATGGCTACACCTTC. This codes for CATHRGANYGYTF.

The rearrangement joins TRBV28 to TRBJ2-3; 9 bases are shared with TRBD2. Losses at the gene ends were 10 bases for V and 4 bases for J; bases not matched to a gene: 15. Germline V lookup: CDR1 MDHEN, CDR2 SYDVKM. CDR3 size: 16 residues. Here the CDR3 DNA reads TGTGCCACCACCCATGGCGCTAGCGGGAACTCAGATACGCAGTATTTT. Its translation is CATTHGASGNSDTQYF.